The clone carrying this T cell receptor beta chain was seen a few times. Its antigen is still unknown. In germline, CDR1 is LGHDT, CDR2 YNNKEL (reference sequence). This CDR3 has 14 residues. V trimming: 5 bases; J trimming: 4 bases; junction bases outside the gene matches: 6. Some clones are missing from TCRdb's copy, which holds only in-frame ones; the method was immunoSEQ multiplex PCR. This sample yields more than 150,000 clones, of which approximately 91% are seen a single time; around 1.9% belongs to the top ten. This sample stems from a study of T cell responses to AZD1222 COVID-19 vaccine. Findings of the study overall: No repertoire was sampled before or during the peak T cell response, only after it. There were mostly white British donors and more females than males, and clonal diversity was possibly underestimated.

The receptor's source is an adult who received the AZD1222 COVID-19 vaccine. The sample here was peripheral blood, taken 28 days after the second AZD1222 dose. The chain links TRBV3-1 (or the pseudogene TRBV3-2) to TRBJ1-1; TRBD1 matches at 8 bases. CDR3 protein: CASSWGTGGTEAFF. CDR3 in DNA: TGTGCCAGCAGCTGGGGAACAGGGGGCACTGAAGCTTTCTTT.